This T cell receptor beta chain was retrieved from a study of blood T cell repertoires in COVID-19. TCRdb keeps only in-frame clones here, not all; method: immunoSEQ multiplex PCR. Among about 88,000 clones listed, 90% to 95% were seen once. The CDR3 is 15 amino acids. The junction had 5 bases not matched to a gene; V was cut back by 2 bases and J by 7 bases. Germline values: CDR1 MDHEN, CDR2 SYDVKM. The sample comprised peripheral blood. This sequence originates from a man aged 55 to 70 with acute or convalescent COVID-19. The chain has TRBV28 and TRBJ1-4; 9 nucleotides line up with TRBD1. The CDR3 sequence is CASSLGGQGGEKLFF. The CDR3 DNA is TGTGCCAGCAGTTTAGGGGGACAGGGTGGTGAAAAACTGTTTTTT.